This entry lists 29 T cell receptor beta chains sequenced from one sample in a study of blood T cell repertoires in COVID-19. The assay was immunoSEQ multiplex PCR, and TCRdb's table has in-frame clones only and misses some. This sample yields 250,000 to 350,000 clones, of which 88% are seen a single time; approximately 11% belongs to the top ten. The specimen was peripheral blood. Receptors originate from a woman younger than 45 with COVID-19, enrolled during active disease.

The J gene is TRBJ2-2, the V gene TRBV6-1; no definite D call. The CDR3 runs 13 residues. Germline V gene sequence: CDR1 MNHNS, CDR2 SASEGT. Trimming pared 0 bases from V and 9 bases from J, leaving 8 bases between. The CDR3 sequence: CASSEAGSRELFF. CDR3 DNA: TGTGCCAGCAGTGAAGCCGGGTCTAGGGAGCTGTTTTTT.

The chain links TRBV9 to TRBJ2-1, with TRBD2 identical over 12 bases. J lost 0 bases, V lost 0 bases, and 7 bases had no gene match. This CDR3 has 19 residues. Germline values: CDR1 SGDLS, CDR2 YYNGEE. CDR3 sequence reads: CASSVGGLAGGSSYNEQFF. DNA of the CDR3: TGTGCCAGCAGCGTAGGTGGTCTAGCGGGAGGGAGCTCCTACAATGAGCAGTTCTTC.

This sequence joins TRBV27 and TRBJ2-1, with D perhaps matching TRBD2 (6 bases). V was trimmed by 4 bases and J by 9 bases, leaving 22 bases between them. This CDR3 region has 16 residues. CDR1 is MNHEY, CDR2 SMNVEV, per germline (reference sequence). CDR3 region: CASSSGTYHPLGEQFF. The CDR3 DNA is TGTGCCAGCAGTTCCGGGACTTATCATCCCCTCGGTGAGCAGTTCTTC.

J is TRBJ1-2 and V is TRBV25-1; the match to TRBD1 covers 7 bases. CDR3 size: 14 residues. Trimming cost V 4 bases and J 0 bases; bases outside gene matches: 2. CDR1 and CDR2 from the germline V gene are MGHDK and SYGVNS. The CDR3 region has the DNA TGTGCCAGCAGTGCTGGGACAGCTAACTATGGCTACACCTTC. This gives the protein CASSAGTANYGYTF.

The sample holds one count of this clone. CDR3 sequence (DNA): TGTGCCAGCAGCTTATTCTCTCGGTTGGGGGCTGGTGAAGCTTTCTTT. Translation: CASSLFSRLGAGEAFF. J is TRBJ1-1 and V is TRBV7-9; tentatively, D is TRBD1 (6 bases). Trimming removed 2 bases from V and 7 bases from J, with 20 bases in between. The CDR3 spans 16 residues. Per the germline V gene, CDR1 is SEHNR and CDR2 is FQNEAQ (reference sequence).

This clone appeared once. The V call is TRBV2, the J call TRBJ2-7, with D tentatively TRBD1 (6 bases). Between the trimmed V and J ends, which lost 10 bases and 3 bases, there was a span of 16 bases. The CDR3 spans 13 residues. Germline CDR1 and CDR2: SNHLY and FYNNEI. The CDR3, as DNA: TGTGCCACCGCCGGGACACAAAGCTACGAGCAGTACTTC. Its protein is CATAGTQSYEQYF.

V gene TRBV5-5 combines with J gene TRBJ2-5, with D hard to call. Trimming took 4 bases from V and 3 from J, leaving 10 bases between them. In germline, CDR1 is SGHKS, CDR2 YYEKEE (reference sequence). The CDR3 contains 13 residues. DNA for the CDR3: TGTGCCAGCAGCCGGATGGGCGAAGAGACCCAGTACTTC. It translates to CASSRMGEETQYF.

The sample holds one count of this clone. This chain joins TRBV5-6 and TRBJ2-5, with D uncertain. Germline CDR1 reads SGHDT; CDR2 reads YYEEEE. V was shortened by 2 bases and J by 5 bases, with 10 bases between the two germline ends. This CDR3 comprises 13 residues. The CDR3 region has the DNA TGTGCCAGCAGCTTAAAACTTCATGAGACCCAGTACTTC. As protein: CASSLKLHETQYF.

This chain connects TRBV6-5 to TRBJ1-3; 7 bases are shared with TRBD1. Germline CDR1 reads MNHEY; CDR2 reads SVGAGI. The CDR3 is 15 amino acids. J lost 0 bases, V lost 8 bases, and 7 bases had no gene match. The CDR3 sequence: CASGKGQVSGNTIYF. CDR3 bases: TGTGCCAGCGGGAAAGGACAGGTCTCTGGAAACACCATATATTTT.

DNA of the CDR3: TGCAGCGTTGAAGCTAGGACTAGACTCACAGATACGCAGTATTTT. It codes for CSVEARTRLTDTQYF. This chain links TRBV29-1 with TRBJ2-3, with 7 bases aligning to TRBD2. V was clipped by 1 base and J by 2 bases; unmatched bases: 6. CDR3 length equals 15 residues. CDR1 SQVTM and CDR2 ANQGSEA come from the germline V gene.

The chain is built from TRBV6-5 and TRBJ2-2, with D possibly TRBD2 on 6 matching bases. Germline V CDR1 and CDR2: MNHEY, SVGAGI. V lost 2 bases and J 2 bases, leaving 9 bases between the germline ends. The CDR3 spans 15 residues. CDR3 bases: TGTGCCAGCAGTTACCAGACTAGAAACACCGGGGAGCTGTTTTTT. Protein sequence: CASSYQTRNTGELFF.

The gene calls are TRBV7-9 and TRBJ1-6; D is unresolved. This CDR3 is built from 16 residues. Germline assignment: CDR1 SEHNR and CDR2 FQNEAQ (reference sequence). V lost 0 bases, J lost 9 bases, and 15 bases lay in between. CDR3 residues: CASSLAGDSYGSPLHF. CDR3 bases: TGTGCCAGCAGCTTAGCCGGAGATAGTTATGGTTCACCCCTCCACTTT.

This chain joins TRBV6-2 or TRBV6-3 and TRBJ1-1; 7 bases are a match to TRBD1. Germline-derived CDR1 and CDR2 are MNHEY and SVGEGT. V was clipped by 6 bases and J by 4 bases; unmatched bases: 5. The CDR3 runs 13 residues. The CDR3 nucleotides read TGTGCCAGCAGCCCAGGGGGAGTCACTGAAGCTTTCTTT. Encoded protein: CASSPGGVTEAFF.

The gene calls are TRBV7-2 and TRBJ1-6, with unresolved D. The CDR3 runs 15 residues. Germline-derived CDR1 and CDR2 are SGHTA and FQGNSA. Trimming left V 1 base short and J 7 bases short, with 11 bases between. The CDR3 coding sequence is TGTGCCAGCAGCTTAGGGCCGGGTCTCAATTCACCCCTCCACTTT. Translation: CASSLGPGLNSPLHF. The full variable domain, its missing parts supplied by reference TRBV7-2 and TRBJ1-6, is GAGVSQSPSNKVTEKGKDVELRCDPISGHTALYWYRQSLGQGLEFLIYFQGNSAPDKSGLPSDRFSAERTGGSVSTLTIQRTQQEDSAVYLCASSLGPGLNSPLHFGNGTRLTVT.

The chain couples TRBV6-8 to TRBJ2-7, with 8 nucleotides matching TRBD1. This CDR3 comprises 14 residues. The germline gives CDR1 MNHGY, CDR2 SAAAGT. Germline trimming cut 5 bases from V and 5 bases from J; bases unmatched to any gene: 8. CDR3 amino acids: CASSELRGHDEQYF. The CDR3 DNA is TGTGCCAGCAGTGAACTCAGGGGGCACGACGAGCAGTACTTC.

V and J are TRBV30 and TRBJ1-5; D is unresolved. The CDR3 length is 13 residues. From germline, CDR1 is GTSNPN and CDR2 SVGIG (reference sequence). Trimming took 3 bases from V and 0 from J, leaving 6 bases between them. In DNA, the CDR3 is TGTGCCTGGAGACAGAATAGCAATCAGCCCCAGCATTTT. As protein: CAWRQNSNQPQHF. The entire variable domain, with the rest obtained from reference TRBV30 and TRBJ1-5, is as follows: SQTIHQWPATLVQPVGSPLSLECTVEGTSNPNLYWYRQAAGRGLQLLFYSVGIGQISSEVPQNLSASRPQDRQFILSSKKLLLSDSGFYLCAWRQNSNQPQHFGDGTRLSIL.

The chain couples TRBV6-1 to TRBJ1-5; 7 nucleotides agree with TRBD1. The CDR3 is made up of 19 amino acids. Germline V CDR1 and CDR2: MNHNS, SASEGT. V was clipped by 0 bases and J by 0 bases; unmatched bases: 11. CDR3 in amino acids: CASSEARGQNSYSNQPQHF. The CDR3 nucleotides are TGTGCCAGCAGTGAAGCGAGGGGACAGAACTCCTATAGCAATCAGCCCCAGCATTTT.

This CDR3 reads CASSFSGTASYEQYF. The CDR3 DNA sequence: TGCGCCAGCAGCTTCTCCGGGACAGCATCCTACGAGCAGTACTTC. The V and J genes are TRBV5-1 and TRBJ2-7, with 7 bases fitting TRBD1. V shed 2 bases and J 1 base; nucleotides not matched to a gene: 6. This CDR3 is built from 15 residues. Germline V gene lookup returns CDR1 SGHRS and CDR2 YFSETQ.

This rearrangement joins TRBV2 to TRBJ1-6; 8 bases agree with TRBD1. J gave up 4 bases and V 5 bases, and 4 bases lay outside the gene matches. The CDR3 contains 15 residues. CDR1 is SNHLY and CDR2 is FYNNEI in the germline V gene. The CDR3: CASSRQGTYNSPLHF. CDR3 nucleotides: TGTGCCAGCAGTCGACAGGGGACTTATAATTCACCCCTCCACTTT.

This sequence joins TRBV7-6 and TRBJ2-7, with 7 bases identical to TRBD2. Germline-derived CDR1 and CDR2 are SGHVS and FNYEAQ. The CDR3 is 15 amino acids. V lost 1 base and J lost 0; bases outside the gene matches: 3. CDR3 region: CASSLGRGSSYEQYF. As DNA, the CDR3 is TGTGCCAGCAGCTTAGGGCGGGGGAGCTCCTACGAGCAGTACTTC.

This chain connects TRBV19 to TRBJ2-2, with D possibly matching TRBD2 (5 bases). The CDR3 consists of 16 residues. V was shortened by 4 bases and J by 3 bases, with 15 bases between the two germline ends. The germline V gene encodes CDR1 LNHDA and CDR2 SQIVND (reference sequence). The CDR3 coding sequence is TGTGCCAGTAGTACCCAACCGACTATCCACACCGGGGAGCTGTTTTTT. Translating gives CASSTQPTIHTGELFF. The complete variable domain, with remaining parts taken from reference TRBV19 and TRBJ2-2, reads DGGITQSPKYLFRKEGQNVTLSCEQNLNHDAMYWYRQDPGQGLRLIYYSQIVNDFQKGDIAEGYSVSREKKESFPLTVTSAQKNPTAFYLCASSTQPTIHTGELFFGEGSRLTVL.

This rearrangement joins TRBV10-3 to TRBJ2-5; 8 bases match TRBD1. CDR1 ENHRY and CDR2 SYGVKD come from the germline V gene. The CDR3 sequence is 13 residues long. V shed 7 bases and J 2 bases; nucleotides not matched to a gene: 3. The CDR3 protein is CAITGQEQETQYF. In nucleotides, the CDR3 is TGTGCCATCACGGGACAGGAACAAGAGACCCAGTACTTC.

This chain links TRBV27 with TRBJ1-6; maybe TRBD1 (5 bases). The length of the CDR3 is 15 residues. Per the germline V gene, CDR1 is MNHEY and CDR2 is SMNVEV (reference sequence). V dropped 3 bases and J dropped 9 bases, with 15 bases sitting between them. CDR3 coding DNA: TGTGCCAGCAGTTTGAAACGGGGGAGTGGTTCACCCCTCCACTTT. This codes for CASSLKRGSGSPLHF.

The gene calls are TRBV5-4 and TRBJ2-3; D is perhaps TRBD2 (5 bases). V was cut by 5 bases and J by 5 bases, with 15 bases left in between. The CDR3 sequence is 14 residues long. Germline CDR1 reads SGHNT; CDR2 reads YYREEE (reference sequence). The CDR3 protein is CASRGAAHRDTQYF. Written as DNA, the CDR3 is TGTGCCAGCAGGGGAGCGGCGCACAGAGATACGCAGTATTTT.

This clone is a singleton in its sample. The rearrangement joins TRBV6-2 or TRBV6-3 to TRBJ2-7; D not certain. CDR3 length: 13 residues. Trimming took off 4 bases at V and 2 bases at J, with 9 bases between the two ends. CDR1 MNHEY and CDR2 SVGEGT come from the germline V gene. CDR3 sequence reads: CASSLNRAYEQYF. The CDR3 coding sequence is TGTGCCAGCAGTTTAAACCGAGCCTACGAGCAGTACTTC.

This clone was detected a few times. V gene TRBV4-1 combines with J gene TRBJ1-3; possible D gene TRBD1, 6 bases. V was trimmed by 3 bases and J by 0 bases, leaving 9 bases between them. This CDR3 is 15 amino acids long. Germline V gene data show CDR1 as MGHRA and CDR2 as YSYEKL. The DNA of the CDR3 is TGCGCCAGCAGCCAGGGGGCCTCCTCTGGAAACACCATATATTTT. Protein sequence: CASSQGASSGNTIYF.

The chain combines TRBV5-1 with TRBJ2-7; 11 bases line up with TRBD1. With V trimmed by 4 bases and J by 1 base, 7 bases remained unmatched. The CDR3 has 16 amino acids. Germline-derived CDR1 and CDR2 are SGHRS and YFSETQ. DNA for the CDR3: TGCGCCAGCAGCCTGATATGGGACAGGGGGTCCTACGAGCAGTACTTC. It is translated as CASSLIWDRGSYEQYF.

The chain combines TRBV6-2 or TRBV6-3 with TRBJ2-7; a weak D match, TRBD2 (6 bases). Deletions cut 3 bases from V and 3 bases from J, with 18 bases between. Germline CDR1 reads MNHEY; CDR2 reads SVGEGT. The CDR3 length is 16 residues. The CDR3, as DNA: TGTGCCAGCAGTTATCCTCGCGAGCGGGTTAGCTACGAGCAGTACTTC. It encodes CASSYPRERVSYEQYF.

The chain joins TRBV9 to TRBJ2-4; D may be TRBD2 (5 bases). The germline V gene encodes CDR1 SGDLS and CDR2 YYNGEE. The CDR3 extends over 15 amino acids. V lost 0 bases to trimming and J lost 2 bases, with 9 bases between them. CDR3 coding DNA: TGTGCCAGCAGCGTAGAGTGGGAGTCCAAAAACATTCAGTACTTC. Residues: CASSVEWESKNIQYF.